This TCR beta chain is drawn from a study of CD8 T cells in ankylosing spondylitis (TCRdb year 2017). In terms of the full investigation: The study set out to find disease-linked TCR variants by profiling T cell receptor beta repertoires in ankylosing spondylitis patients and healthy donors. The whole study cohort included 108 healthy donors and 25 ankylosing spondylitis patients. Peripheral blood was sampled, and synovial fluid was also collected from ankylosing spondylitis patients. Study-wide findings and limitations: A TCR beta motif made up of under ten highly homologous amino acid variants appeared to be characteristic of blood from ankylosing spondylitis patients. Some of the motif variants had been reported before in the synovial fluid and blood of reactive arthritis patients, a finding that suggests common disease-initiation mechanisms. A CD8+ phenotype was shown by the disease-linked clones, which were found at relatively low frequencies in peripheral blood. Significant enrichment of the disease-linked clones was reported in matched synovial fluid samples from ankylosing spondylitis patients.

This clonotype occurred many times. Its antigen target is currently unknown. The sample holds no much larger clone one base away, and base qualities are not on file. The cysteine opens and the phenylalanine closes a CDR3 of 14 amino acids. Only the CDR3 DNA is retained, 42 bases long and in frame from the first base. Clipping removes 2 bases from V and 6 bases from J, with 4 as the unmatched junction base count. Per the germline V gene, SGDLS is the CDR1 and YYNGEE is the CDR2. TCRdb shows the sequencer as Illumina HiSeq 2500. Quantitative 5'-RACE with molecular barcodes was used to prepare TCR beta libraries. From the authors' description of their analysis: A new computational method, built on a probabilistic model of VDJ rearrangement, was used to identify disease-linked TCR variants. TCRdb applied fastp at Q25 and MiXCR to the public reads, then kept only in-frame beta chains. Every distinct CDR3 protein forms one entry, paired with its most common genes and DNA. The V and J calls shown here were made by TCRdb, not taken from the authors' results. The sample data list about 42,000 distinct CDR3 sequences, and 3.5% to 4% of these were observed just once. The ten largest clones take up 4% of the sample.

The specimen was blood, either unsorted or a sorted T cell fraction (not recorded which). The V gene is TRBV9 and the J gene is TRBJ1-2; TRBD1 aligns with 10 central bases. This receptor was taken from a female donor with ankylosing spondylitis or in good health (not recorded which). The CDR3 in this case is CASSVRQGADGYTF. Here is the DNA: TGTGCCAGCAGCGTGAGACAGGGGGCTGATGGCTACACCTTC.